Following are 30 T cell receptor beta chains from one sample sequenced in a study of neurological immune-mediated disorders. TCRdb analysed the 5' RACE reads with MiXCR anew, one entry per CDR3 protein. Of around 71,000 distinct CDR3 sequences in the sample, around 15% were seen once. As to time point: longitudinal time-point 1 (baseline). The material sequenced was PBMCs. The origin of the receptors is a female donor with HTLV-1-associated myelopathy (HAM/TSP).

This clonotype was recorded once. This sequence may be a read error, since a much larger clone differs from it by one base. This chain uses TRBV4-1 with TRBJ1-5, with D possibly matching TRBD1 (5 bases). The CDR3 length is 12 residues. Germline lookup yields CDR1 MGHRA and CDR2 YSYEKL. The CDR3 DNA follows: TGCTCCAGCAGCCGATGGGACCAGCCCCAGCATTTT. Protein sequence: CSSSRWDQPQHF.

This clonotype has ten or more counts. V and J are TRBV9 and TRBJ2-7; D unresolved. This CDR3 contains 14 residues. Germline V lookup: CDR1 SGDLS, CDR2 YYNGEE. Trimming took 4 bases from V and 3 from J, leaving 14 bases between them. The CDR3 DNA reads TGTGCCAGCAGCCCCCAGGCCGCTGGCTACGAGCAGTACTTC. This encodes CASSPQAAGYEQYF.

This clonotype was seen ten or more times. The rearrangement joins TRBV4-1 to TRBJ2-1; D remains unclear. Per germline, CDR1 MGHRA and CDR2 YSYEKL. The CDR3 is 14 residues long. V lost 3 bases to trimming and J lost 1 base, with 7 bases between them. CDR3 sequence reads: CASSHVGSYNEQFF. The CDR3 DNA follows: TGCGCCAGCAGCCACGTCGGGTCCTACAATGAGCAGTTCTTC.

This clonotype was detected many times. This chain connects TRBV27 to TRBJ1-2, with 7 bases fitting TRBD1. The CDR3 is 13 residues long. The V segment lost 8 bases and the J segment 7 bases; nucleotides outside the gene matches: 10. CDR1 and CDR2 (germline): MNHEY, SMNVEV (reference sequence). CDR3 DNA: TGTGCCAGCGGACAGGTGCCTAATGGTGGCTACACCTTC. It codes for CASGQVPNGGYTF.

This clonotype appeared many times. The chain has TRBV20-1 and TRBJ2-7, with TRBD2 matching 8 bases. The CDR3 runs 15 residues. Germline V gene sequence: CDR1 DFQATT, CDR2 SNEGSKA (reference sequence). The V gene end was trimmed by 2 bases and the J gene end by 2 bases; junction bases not matched to a gene: 8. Here the CDR3 DNA reads TGCAGTGCTAGACCCCTAGCGGGTTCGACCTACGAGCAGTACTTC. This sequence encodes CSARPLAGSTYEQYF.

The J gene is TRBJ1-1, the V gene TRBV5-1; D ambiguous. V was shortened by 0 bases and J by 1 base, with 7 bases between the two germline ends. CDR1 is SGHRS, CDR2 YFSETQ, per germline. This CDR3 is 14 amino acids long. The CDR3 protein is CASSLGFGNTEAFF. The CDR3 nucleotides are TGCGCCAGCAGCTTGGGGTTCGGGAACACTGAAGCTTTCTTT.

The J gene is TRBJ2-2, the V gene TRBV7-9; TRBD2 matches at 7 bases. Germline V gene lookup returns CDR1 SEHNR and CDR2 FQNEAQ (reference sequence). The CDR3 has 16 amino acids. Trimming cost V 1 base and J 2 bases; bases outside gene matches: 4. The DNA of the CDR3 is TGTGCCAGCAGCTTAGGTCTAGCGGTAAACACCGGGGAGCTGTTTTTT. It yields the protein CASSLGLAVNTGELFF.

This clonotype was found many times. This chain uses TRBV7-9 with TRBJ2-5; D is possibly TRBD1 or TRBD2 (5 bases each). The CDR3 has 14 amino acids. Germline lookup yields CDR1 SEHNR and CDR2 FQNEAQ (reference sequence). V lost 1 base and J 3 bases, leaving 9 bases between the germline ends. The CDR3 DNA reads as TGTGCCAGCAGCTTAGGGGGGATAAAAGAGACCCAGTACTTC. Amino acids: CASSLGGIKETQYF.

This clonotype was seen many times. V gene TRBV2 combines with J gene TRBJ2-7, with a weak D call TRBD1 (6 bases). Germline V gene data show CDR1 as SNHLY and CDR2 as FYNNEI. V was pared by 6 bases and J by 5 bases, with 11 bases between. This CDR3 has 12 amino acids. This CDR3 is CASSRGYDEQYF. CDR3 DNA sequence: TGTGCCAGCAGCAGGGGTTACGACGAGCAGTACTTC.

As regards this clonotype: A read error is possible here, since a much larger clone lies one base away. The chain uses TRBV12-3 or TRBV12-4 and TRBJ1-1; 9 bases map to TRBD1. This CDR3 is 15 amino acids long. With 4 bases clipped from V and 6 bases from J, the junction kept 9 bases outside the gene matches. CDR3 DNA: TGTGCCAGCAGTTCCACAGGGGGCAAAGGCCCTGAAGCTTTCTTT. Protein sequence: CASSSTGGKGPEAFF.

At least ten counts were recorded for this clonotype. This chain joins TRBV20-1 and TRBJ1-1; D not resolved. The CDR3 length is 11 residues. Germline CDR1 is DFQATT and CDR2 is SNEGSKA (reference sequence). Trimming left V 4 bases short and J 1 base short, with 4 bases between. CDR3 DNA: TGCAGTGCTAAAGGGAACACTGAAGCTTTCTTT. Its translation: CSAKGNTEAFF.

As regards this clonotype: This clone may be a read error of a much larger clone one base away. J is TRBJ2-7 and V is TRBV6-2 or TRBV6-3, with D possibly called TRBD1 or TRBD2 (5 bases each). The CDR3 loop spans 16 amino acids. Trimming stripped 8 bases from V and 4 bases from J, with 24 bases between. Germline lookup yields CDR1 MNHEY and CDR2 SVGEGT. CDR3 coding DNA: TGTGCCAGCGGTTTCCGCGGGCCTTGGGGGAATTACGAGCAGTACTTC. It encodes CASGFRGPWGNYEQYF.

This clonotype was detected many times. Here the CDR3 DNA reads TGCGCCAGCAGCTTGGGGGTAGCGACAGATACGCAGTATTTT. It translates to CASSLGVATDTQYF. The chain links TRBV5-1 to TRBJ2-3; weak D call: TRBD2 (5 bases). V gave up 0 bases and J gave up 3 bases, with 8 bases separating them. CDR1 and CDR2 (germline): SGHRS, YFSETQ. The CDR3 is 14 residues long.

This clonotype was observed at least ten times. V gene TRBV2 combines with J gene TRBJ1-1; weak D call: TRBD1 (6 bases). V lost 6 bases, J lost 0 bases, and 11 bases lay in between. Germline V lookup: CDR1 SNHLY, CDR2 FYNNEI. This CDR3 comprises 14 residues. The CDR3, as DNA: TGTGCCAGCAGCCCACAGGGAATGAACACTGAAGCTTTCTTT. It codes for CASSPQGMNTEAFF.

In its sample, this clonotype was seen many times. The rearrangement links TRBV7-9 to TRBJ2-6, with D maybe TRBD1 (6 bases). This CDR3 region has 16 residues. Trimming cost V 5 bases and J 2 bases, with 13 bases left between them. Germline assignment: CDR1 SEHNR and CDR2 FQNEAQ (reference sequence). The CDR3, as DNA: TGTGCCAGCAGCCCAGCCCGGACAGCTGGGGCCAACGTCCTGACTTTC. Amino acids: CASSPARTAGANVLTF.

The chain links TRBV14 to TRBJ2-7; a possible D gene is TRBD2 (5 bases). Germline V gene lookup returns CDR1 SGHDN and CDR2 FVKESK. This CDR3 has 14 residues. V shed 2 bases and J shed 3 bases, with 11 bases lying between them. The CDR3 DNA sequence: TGTGCCAGCAGCCAAAGGCGGGCAAGCTACGAGCAGTACGTC. It specifies CASSQRRASYEQYV.

This clonotype showed up many times. The CDR3 sequence is CASSFSEDNSPLHF. CDR3 nucleotides: TGCGCCAGCAGCTTCAGTGAAGATAATTCACCCCTCCACTTT. V usage is TRBV5-1 and J usage is TRBJ1-6, with D uncertain. Germline-derived CDR1 and CDR2 are SGHRS and YFSETQ. Trimming shortened V by 2 bases and J by 5 bases, and 8 bases separated the two germline ends. The length of the CDR3 is 14 residues.

This clonotype was picked up many times. This rearrangement joins TRBV30 to TRBJ2-7; TRBD1 agrees at 9 bases. Germline V gives CDR1 GTSNPN, CDR2 SVGIG (reference sequence). Germline trimming cut 1 base from V and 1 base from J; bases unmatched to any gene: 5. This CDR3 spans 15 amino acids. The CDR3 loop reads CAWSGIGTGSYEQYF. The DNA of the CDR3 is TGTGCCTGGAGTGGAATCGGGACAGGGTCCTACGAGCAGTACTTC.

Many counts were recorded for this clonotype. This sequence joins TRBV12-3 or TRBV12-4 and TRBJ2-3; tentative D call: TRBD1 (6 bases). Trimming left V 7 bases short and J 6 bases short, with 20 bases between. The CDR3 covers 15 residues. CDR3 amino acids: CASTSSGTRGDTQYF. The DNA of the CDR3 is TGTGCCAGCACTTCATCGGGGACGAGGGGGGATACGCAGTATTTT.

In this sample, this clonotype is large (0.1 to 1%). This chain uses TRBV29-1 with TRBJ1-6; D unresolved. V shed 4 bases and J shed 7 bases, with 14 bases lying between them. CDR3 length: 14 amino acids. In germline, CDR1 is SQVTM, CDR2 ANQGSEA. The DNA for the CDR3 is TGCAGCGTTGCGGAGCACGACGGAAATTCACCCCTCCACTTT. This gives the protein CSVAEHDGNSPLHF.

The sample holds many counts of this clonotype. The chain couples TRBV3-1 to TRBJ1-6, with D possibly being TRBD1 (5 bases). CDR1 is LGHDT, CDR2 YNNKEL, per germline (reference sequence). This CDR3 is built from 16 residues. Trimming cost V 6 bases and J 0 bases, with 12 bases left between them. CDR3 sequence reads: CASRQTEDSYNSPLHF. DNA for the CDR3: TGTGCCAGCAGACAGACAGAAGACTCCTATAATTCACCCCTCCACTTT.

This clonotype was counted ten times or more. J is TRBJ2-5 and V is TRBV7-2; 9 bases agree with TRBD2. CDR3 length: 17 residues. V dropped 0 bases and J dropped 1; count of bases not matched to a gene: 6. Germline loops: CDR1 SGHTA, CDR2 FQGNSA. The DNA for the CDR3 is TGTGCCAGCAGCTTAGCTTTGCGGGGGGGAATCCAAGAGACCCAGTACTTC. Translating gives CASSLALRGGIQETQYF.

This clonotype was detected ten times or more. The chain couples TRBV20-1 to TRBJ2-1; possible D gene TRBD1, 6 bases. Per germline, CDR1 DFQATT and CDR2 SNEGSKA (reference sequence). This CDR3 region has 11 residues. The V gene lost 5 bases and the J gene lost 10 bases, with 12 bases spanning the gap. CDR3 sequence: CSARGDREQFF. CDR3 DNA: TGCAGTGCTCGAGGAGACAGGGAGCAGTTCTTC.

Many counts were recorded for this clonotype. The chain couples TRBV20-1 to TRBJ2-5; 12 positions agree with TRBD2. The V gene's germline CDR1 is DFQATT and CDR2 SNEGSKA (reference sequence). The CDR3 length is 15 residues. V gave up 4 bases and J gave up 5 bases; unmatched junction bases: 8. CDR3 loop: CSATLAGGPRETQYF. CDR3 coding DNA: TGCAGTGCTACTCTAGCGGGGGGGCCTCGGGAGACCCAGTACTTC.

The chain uses TRBV7-9 and TRBJ2-7; TRBD1 is a possible D gene (6 bases). The germline V gene encodes CDR1 SEHNR and CDR2 FQNEAQ (reference sequence). The CDR3 runs to 13 residues. V was trimmed by 8 bases and J by 2 bases, leaving 13 bases between them. The CDR3 nucleotides are TGTGCCAGCTCAAGGGGGATGACCTACGAGCAGTACTTC. The encoded protein is CASSRGMTYEQYF. The variable domain in full, completed from reference TRBV7-9 and TRBJ2-7, reads DTGVSQNPRHKITKRGQNVTFRCDPISEHNRLYWYRQTLGQGPEFLTYFQNEAQLEKSRLLSDRFSAERPKGSFSTLEIQRTEQGDSAMYLCASSRGMTYEQYFGPGTRLTVT.

This clonotype was seen repeatedly, ten times or more. The chain is built from TRBV5-1 and TRBJ2-7, with 8 bases lining up with TRBD1. The CDR3 sequence is 13 residues long. Trimming cost V 7 bases and J 3 bases; bases outside gene matches: 6. CDR1 is SGHRS, CDR2 YFSETQ, per germline. The CDR3 here is CASRQTGVYEQYF. The CDR3, as DNA: TGCGCCAGCCGCCAGACAGGGGTCTACGAGCAGTACTTC. The full variable domain, its missing parts supplied by reference TRBV5-1 and TRBJ2-7, is KAGVTQTPRYLIKTRGQQVTLSCSPISGHRSVSWYQQTPGQGLQFLFEYFSETQRNKGNFPGRFSGRQFSNSRSEMNVSTLELGDSALYLCASRQTGVYEQYFGPGTRLTVT.

This clonotype was detected ten times or more. The chain has TRBV20-1 and TRBJ2-7, with 11 nucleotides matching TRBD2. The CDR3 length is 15 residues. Germline trimming cut 4 bases from V and 4 bases from J; bases unmatched to any gene: 9. Germline CDR1 is DFQATT and CDR2 is SNEGSKA (reference sequence). The CDR3 protein is CSATLLAGVGYEQYF. CDR3 nucleotides: TGCAGTGCTACACTACTAGCGGGGGTAGGTTACGAGCAGTACTTC.

At least ten counts were recorded for this clonotype. V usage is TRBV12-3 or TRBV12-4 and J usage is TRBJ2-7; TRBD2 agrees at 9 bases. V lost 3 bases to trimming and J lost 6 bases; unmatched junction nucleotides: 9. This CDR3 is built from 15 residues. The chain's CDR3 is CASSFLAGGTPEQYF. In DNA form, the CDR3 reads TGTGCCAGCAGTTTTTTGGCGGGGGGGACTCCCGAGCAGTACTTC.

This clonotype was counted many times. The chain combines TRBV11-2 with TRBJ1-4, with D perhaps matching TRBD1 (6 bases). Trimming left V 1 base short and J 4 bases short, with 16 bases between. CDR1 and CDR2 from the germline V gene are SGHAT and FQNNGV. The CDR3 runs to 17 residues. The CDR3 DNA reads TGTGCCAGCAGCTTAGTACCCCCTAGGGGGATTAATGAAAAACTGTTTTTT. Translated: CASSLVPPRGINEKLFF.

This clonotype showed up many times. V gene TRBV20-1 combines with J gene TRBJ2-7; D might be TRBD2 (5 bases). The germline V gene has CDR1 DFQATT and CDR2 SNEGSKA (reference sequence). The CDR3 loop spans 12 amino acids. The CDR3, as DNA: TGCAGCACGCGGGCTTTAGGGTACGAGCAGTACTTC. Encoded protein: CSTRALGYEQYF.